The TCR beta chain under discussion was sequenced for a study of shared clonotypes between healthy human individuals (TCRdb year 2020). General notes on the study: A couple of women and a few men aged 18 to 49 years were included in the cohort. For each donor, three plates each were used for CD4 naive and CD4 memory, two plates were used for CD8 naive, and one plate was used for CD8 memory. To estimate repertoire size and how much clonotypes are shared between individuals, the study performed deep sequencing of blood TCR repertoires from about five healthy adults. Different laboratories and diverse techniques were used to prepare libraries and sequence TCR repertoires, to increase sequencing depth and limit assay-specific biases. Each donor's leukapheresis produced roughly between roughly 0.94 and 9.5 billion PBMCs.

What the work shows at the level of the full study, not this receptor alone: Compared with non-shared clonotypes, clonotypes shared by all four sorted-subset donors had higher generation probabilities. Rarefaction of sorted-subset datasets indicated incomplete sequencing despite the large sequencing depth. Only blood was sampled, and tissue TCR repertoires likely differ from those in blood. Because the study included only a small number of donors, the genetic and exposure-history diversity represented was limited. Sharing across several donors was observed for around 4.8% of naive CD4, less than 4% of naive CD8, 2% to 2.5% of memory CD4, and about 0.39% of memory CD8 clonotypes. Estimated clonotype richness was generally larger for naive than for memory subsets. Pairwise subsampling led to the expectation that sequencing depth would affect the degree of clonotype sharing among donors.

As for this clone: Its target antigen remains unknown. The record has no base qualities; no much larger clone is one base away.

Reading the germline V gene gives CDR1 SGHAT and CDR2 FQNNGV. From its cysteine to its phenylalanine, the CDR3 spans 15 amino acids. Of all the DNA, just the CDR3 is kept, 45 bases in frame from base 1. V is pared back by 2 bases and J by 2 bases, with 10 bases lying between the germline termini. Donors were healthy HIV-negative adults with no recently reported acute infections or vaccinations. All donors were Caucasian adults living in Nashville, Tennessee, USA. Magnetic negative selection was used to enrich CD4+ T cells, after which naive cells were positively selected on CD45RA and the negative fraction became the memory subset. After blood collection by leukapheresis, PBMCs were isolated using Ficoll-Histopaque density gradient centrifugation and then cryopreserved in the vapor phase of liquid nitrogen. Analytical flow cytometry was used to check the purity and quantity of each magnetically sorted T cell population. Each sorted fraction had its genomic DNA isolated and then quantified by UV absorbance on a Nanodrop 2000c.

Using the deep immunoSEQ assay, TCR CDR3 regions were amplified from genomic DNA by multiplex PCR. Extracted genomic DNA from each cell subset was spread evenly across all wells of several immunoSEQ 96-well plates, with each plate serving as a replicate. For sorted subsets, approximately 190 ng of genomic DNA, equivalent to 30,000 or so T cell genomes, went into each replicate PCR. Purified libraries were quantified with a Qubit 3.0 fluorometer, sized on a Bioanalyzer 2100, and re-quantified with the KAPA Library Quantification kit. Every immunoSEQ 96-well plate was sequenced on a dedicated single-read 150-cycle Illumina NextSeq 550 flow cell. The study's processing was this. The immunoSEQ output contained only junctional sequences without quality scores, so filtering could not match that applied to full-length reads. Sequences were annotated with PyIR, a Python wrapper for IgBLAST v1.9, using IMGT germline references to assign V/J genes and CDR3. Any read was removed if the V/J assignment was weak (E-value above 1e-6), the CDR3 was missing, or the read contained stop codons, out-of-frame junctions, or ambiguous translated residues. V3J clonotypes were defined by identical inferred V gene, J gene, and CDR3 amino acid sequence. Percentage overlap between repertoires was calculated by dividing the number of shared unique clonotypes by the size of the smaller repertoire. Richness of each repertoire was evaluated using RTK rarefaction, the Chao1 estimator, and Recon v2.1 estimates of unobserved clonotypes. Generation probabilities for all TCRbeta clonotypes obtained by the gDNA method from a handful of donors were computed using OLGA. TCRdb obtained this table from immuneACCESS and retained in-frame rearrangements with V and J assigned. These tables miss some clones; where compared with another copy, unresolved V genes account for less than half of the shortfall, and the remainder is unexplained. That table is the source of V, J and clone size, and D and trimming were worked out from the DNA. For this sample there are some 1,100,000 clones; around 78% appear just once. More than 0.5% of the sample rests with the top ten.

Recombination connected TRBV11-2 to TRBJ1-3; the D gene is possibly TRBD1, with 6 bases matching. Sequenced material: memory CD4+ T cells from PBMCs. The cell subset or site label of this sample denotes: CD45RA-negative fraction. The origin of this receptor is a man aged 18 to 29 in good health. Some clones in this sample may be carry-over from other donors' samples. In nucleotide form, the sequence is TGTGCCAGCAGCTTACCCAGGGGTACTGGAAACACCATATATTTT. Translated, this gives CASSLPRGTGNTIYF.